This passage covers 25 T cell receptor beta chains from one sample sequenced in a study of T cell repertoires in cytomegalovirus infection. TCRdb passed the reads through MiXCR, listing each CDR3 protein once. The table shows about 920,000 distinct CDR3 sequences, with about 33% occurring only once. For these TCRs, the target antigens are not known. Specimen: cultured CD8+ T cells from PBMCs, collected from culture after CMV antigen stimulation. These receptors all come from a human donor in good health (CMV status not recorded). Some clones in this sample may be carry-over from other donors' samples.

Ten or more counts support this clonotype. The rearrangement uses TRBV7-2 and TRBJ2-7; a weak D match, TRBD1 (6 bases). The CDR3 length is 18 residues. V lost 3 bases and J 5 bases, leaving 26 bases between the germline ends. Looked up from germline, CDR1 is SGHTA and CDR2 is FQGNSA. The CDR3 DNA reads TGTGCCAGCAGCTTTGTCCCGACAGGCTCCGGGGCTAAGGACGAGCAGTACTTC. Encoded protein: CASSFVPTGSGAKDEQYF.

This clonotype was seen many times. The chain couples TRBV6-5 to TRBJ1-5; unclear D gene. This CDR3 region has 13 residues. V shed 4 bases and J shed 3 bases, with 7 bases lying between them. Germline V gene sequence: CDR1 MNHEY, CDR2 SVGAGI. The DNA of the CDR3 is TGTGCCAGCAGTTCCGGGCCCAATCAGCCCCAGCATTTT. Its translation: CASSSGPNQPQHF.

This sequence joins TRBV6-2 or TRBV6-3 and TRBJ2-7; no reliable D call. The V and J ends lost 2 bases and 4 bases respectively, with 15 bases between them. CDR1 and CDR2 (germline): MNHEY, SVGEGT. The CDR3 has 15 residues. DNA of the CDR3: TGTGCCAGCAGTTACGACCATTTTGAATTATACGAGCAGTACGTC. This translates into CASSYDHFELYEQYV.

The gene calls are TRBV5-6 and TRBJ2-7, with 7 nucleotides matching TRBD2. CDR3 size: 12 residues. The germline V gene encodes CDR1 SGHDT and CDR2 YYEEEE. Trimming at V came to 7 bases and at J to 5 bases, leaving 6 bases not matched to a gene. The CDR3 sequence is CASGGTTHEQYF. As DNA, the CDR3 is TGTGCCAGCGGCGGGACTACCCACGAGCAGTACTTC. Looking up the rest from reference TRBV5-6 and TRBJ2-7 gives the full variable domain: DAGVTQSPTHLIKTRGQQVTLRCSPKSGHDTVSWYQQALGQGPQFIFQYYEEEERQRGNFPDRFSGHQFPNYSSELNVNALLLGDSALYLCASGGTTHEQYFGPGTRLTVT.

The chain couples TRBV15 to TRBJ1-5, with a weak D call TRBD1 (5 bases). Germline-derived CDR1 and CDR2 are LNHNV and YYDKDF (reference sequence). The CDR3 is 15 residues long. The germline V and J ends were trimmed by 5 bases and 3 bases, with 14 bases remaining between them. The CDR3 loop is CATSRARVNNQPQHF. The CDR3 nucleotides read TGTGCCACCAGCCGAGCCAGGGTGAACAATCAGCCCCAGCATTTT.

This clonotype has a count of ten or more. V is TRBV6-2 or TRBV6-3 and J is TRBJ2-7; 8 nucleotides align to TRBD1. CDR1 is MNHEY, CDR2 SVGEGT, per germline. The CDR3 has 15 amino acids. With V trimmed by 5 bases and J by 6 bases, 12 bases remained unmatched. CDR3 region: CASSSPRGTGLEQYV. The CDR3 DNA sequence: TGTGCCAGCAGTAGCCCGAGGGGGACAGGACTCGAGCAGTACGTC.

This sequence joins TRBV27 and TRBJ1-4; D remains unclear. CDR1 and CDR2 from the germline V gene are MNHEY and SMNVEV (reference sequence). The V end was cut by 5 bases, the J end by 5 bases, with 12 bases between. The CDR3 runs to 14 residues. CDR3 nucleotide sequence: TGTGCCAGCAGTCCCCATTTGTTCAATGAAAAACTGTTTTTT. This encodes CASSPHLFNEKLFF.

This clonotype was observed many times. CDR3 nucleotides: TGTGCCAGCAGCTTTCCGGGACAGGTATACGAGCAGTACTTC. As protein: CASSFPGQVYEQYF. V and J are TRBV7-2 and TRBJ2-7, with 8 bases aligning to TRBD1. This CDR3 contains 14 residues. Germline CDR1 and CDR2: SGHTA and FQGNSA. Unmatched junction bases numbered 5, after V lost 3 bases and J lost 4 bases.

This clonotype was seen a handful of times. One end of the junction is discordant with germline, which a read error may explain. The CDR3 bases are TGCAGTGCCCGAGGGGTTAACGGGGGCAAACAGCCCCAGCATTTT. Translated: CSARGVNGGKQPQHF. The chain uses TRBV20-1 and TRBJ1-5, with a possible D match to TRBD1 (6 bases). Per the germline V gene, CDR1 is DFQATT and CDR2 is SNEGSKA (reference sequence). This CDR3 comprises 15 residues.

This rearrangement joins TRBV6-6 to TRBJ2-3; possible D gene TRBD1, 5 bases. The V and J ends lost 5 bases and 1 base respectively, with 16 bases between them. Germline V CDR1 and CDR2: MNHNY, SVGAGI (reference sequence). This CDR3 has 16 residues. CDR3 coding DNA: TGTGCCAGCAGTCCCCCTTACAGGCACCGCACAGATACGCAGTATTTT. This encodes CASSPPYRHRTDTQYF.

This chain uses TRBV19 with TRBJ1-2; TRBD1 agrees at 8 bases. Looked up from germline, CDR1 is LNHDA and CDR2 is SQIVND (reference sequence). After removal of 2 bases from V and 12 bases from J, the junction contained 8 bases not matched to a gene. The CDR3 consists of 13 residues. The DNA of the CDR3 is TGTGCCAGTAGTATACGTAAGGACAGGGTGGACACCTTC. This codes for CASSIRKDRVDTF.

This clonotype was observed many times. The rearrangement links TRBV6-1 to TRBJ1-2; 9 bases fit TRBD1. Trimming removed 7 bases from V and 2 bases from J; junction bases left unmatched: 8. Germline V gene lookup returns CDR1 MNHNS and CDR2 SASEGT. The CDR3 spans 15 residues. This CDR3 reads CASIHRGRLNYGYTF. In DNA form, the CDR3 reads TGTGCCAGCATTCACAGGGGGCGTCTCAACTATGGCTACACCTTC.

This rearrangement joins TRBV24-1 to TRBJ2-3, with a weak D call TRBD2 (6 bases). V was trimmed by 0 bases and J by 0 bases, leaving 9 bases between them. This CDR3 is 16 amino acids long. Germline V gives CDR1 KGHDR, CDR2 SFDVKD. The CDR3 nucleotides read TGTGCCACCAGTGATTTGGGGCGGGACAGCACAGATACGCAGTATTTT. Translation gives CATSDLGRDSTDTQYF.

This clonotype has at least ten counts. V and J are TRBV11-2 and TRBJ2-7, with 8 nucleotides matching TRBD1. In germline, CDR1 is SGHAT, CDR2 FQNNGV. The CDR3 sequence is 14 residues long. With V trimmed by 7 bases and J by 5 bases, 10 bases remained unmatched. CDR3 in amino acids: CASTELQGANEQYV. The CDR3 DNA is TGTGCCAGCACCGAACTGCAGGGGGCCAACGAGCAGTACGTC.

This clonotype occurred many times. V and J are TRBV15 and TRBJ2-1; 7 nucleotides line up with TRBD1. V lost 3 bases, J lost 3 bases, and 2 bases stayed unmatched. In germline, CDR1 is LNHNV, CDR2 YYDKDF (reference sequence). The CDR3 totals 14 residues. The CDR3 DNA is TGTGCCACCAGCAGCGGGACAGACTACAATGAGCAGTTCTTC. It is translated as CATSSGTDYNEQFF. Drawing the rest from reference TRBV15 and TRBJ2-1, the complete variable domain is DAMVIQNPRYQVTQFGKPVTLSCSQTLNHNVMYWYQQKSSQAPKLLFHYYDKDFNNEADTPDNFQSRRPNTSFCFLDIRSPGLGDTAMYLCATSSGTDYNEQFFGPGTRLTVL.

This clonotype was detected only a few times. CDR3 DNA sequence: TGCAGTGCTAGAGATCTTATGGATAGCTCCTATAATTCACCCCTCCACTTT. It encodes CSARDLMDSSYNSPLHF. The chain is built from TRBV20-1 and TRBJ1-6, with D hard to call. V lost 0 bases, J lost 0 bases, and 12 bases lay in between. CDR3 size: 17 residues. Germline V gene lookup returns CDR1 DFQATT and CDR2 SNEGSKA (reference sequence).

This clonotype was seen ten or more times. The J gene is TRBJ1-2, the V gene TRBV7-9; 8 positions match TRBD1. V lost 8 bases, J lost 4 bases, and 21 bases stayed unmatched. Germline assignment: CDR1 SEHNR and CDR2 FQNEAQ (reference sequence). This CDR3 has 18 amino acids. The CDR3 DNA reads TGTGCCAGCCGATTAACGGGACAGGAGAAAATATATAGCTATGGCTACACCTTC. The encoded protein is CASRLTGQEKIYSYGYTF. The full variable domain, with the rest looked up from reference TRBV7-9 and TRBJ1-2, is DTGVSQNPRHKITKRGQNVTFRCDPISEHNRLYWYRQTLGQGPEFLTYFQNEAQLEKSRLLSDRFSAERPKGSFSTLEIQRTEQGDSAMYLCASRLTGQEKIYSYGYTFGSGTRLTVV.

This chain connects TRBV5-8 to TRBJ1-1; D is possibly TRBD1 (6 bases). The germline V gene encodes CDR1 SGHTS and CDR2 YDEGEE. V dropped 0 bases and J dropped 1 base, with 10 bases sitting between them. The length of the CDR3 is 15 residues. CDR3 nucleotide sequence: TGTGCCAGCAGCTTGGAAGGGGGGACGAACACTGAAGCTTTCTTT. Protein product: CASSLEGGTNTEAFF. The variable domain in full, with the rest retrieved from reference TRBV5-8 and TRBJ1-1, is EAGVTQSPTHLIKTRGQQATLRCSPISGHTSVYWYQQALGLGLQFLLWYDEGEERNRGNFPPRFSGRQFPNYSSELNVNALELEDSALYLCASSLEGGTNTEAFFGQGTRLTVV.

V and J are TRBV19 and TRBJ1-2, with TRBD1 as a possible D gene (6 bases). Germline assignment: CDR1 LNHDA and CDR2 SQIVND (reference sequence). The CDR3 loop spans 11 amino acids. Trimming left V 8 bases short and J 8 bases short, with 12 bases between. CDR3 bases: TGTGCCAGTTGGAGAGGGGGAGGCTACACCTTC. Translated, it gives CASWRGGGYTF.

There are many counts of this clonotype. The gene calls are TRBV7-8 and TRBJ1-1, with TRBD1 as a possible D gene (5 bases). CDR1 SGHVS and CDR2 FQNEAQ come from the germline V gene. This CDR3 comprises 14 residues. The germline V and J ends were trimmed by 5 bases and 5 bases, with 15 bases remaining between them. CDR3 sequence (DNA): TGTGCCAGCAGCCCTACGCAGGGTTTGACTGAAGCTTTCTTT. It specifies CASSPTQGLTEAFF.

This clonotype was seen only once. Given a much more abundant clone one base away, this may be a read error. The chain has TRBV7-2 and TRBJ1-1, with D unresolved. Trimming removed 4 bases from V and 4 bases from J, with 19 bases in between. CDR1 SGHTA and CDR2 FQGNSA come from the germline V gene. The CDR3 is 16 residues long. This CDR3 reads CASSSGGVRMTTEAFF. CDR3 coding DNA: TGTGCCAGCAGCTCAGGTGGGGTGAGGATGACCACTGAAGCTTTCTTT.

There are a few counts of this clonotype. The J gene is TRBJ2-5, the V gene TRBV7-9, with 9 bases identical to TRBD1. This CDR3 contains 17 residues. Germline CDR1 is SEHNR and CDR2 is FQNEAQ (reference sequence). The trim removed 4 bases at V and 1 base at J, leaving 10 bases unmatched. For the CDR3, the DNA is TGTGCCAGCAGCTCCACGGACAGGGGACGACCCCAAGAGACCCAGTACTTC. This encodes CASSSTDRGRPQETQYF.

The chain carries TRBV3-1 and TRBJ2-1, with TRBD1 matching over 12 bases. The junction had 8 bases not matched to a gene; V was cut back by 4 bases and J by 7 bases. This CDR3 has 16 amino acids. Per the germline V gene, CDR1 is LGHDT and CDR2 is YNNKEL (reference sequence). CDR3 sequence (DNA): TGTGCCAGCAGCCCCTCTCCGGGACAGGGGGCGAATGAGCAGTTCTTC. Protein sequence: CASSPSPGQGANEQFF.

This rearrangement joins TRBV20-1 to TRBJ2-3, with 8 bases identical to TRBD1. With 6 bases clipped from V and 5 bases from J, the junction kept 7 bases outside the gene matches. Germline V gene sequence: CDR1 DFQATT, CDR2 SNEGSKA (reference sequence). CDR3 size: 13 residues. CDR3 in DNA: TGCAGTGCCTTGACAGGGGCGCAAGATACGCAGTATTTT. It yields the protein CSALTGAQDTQYF.

In regard to this clonotype: It may be a read error: a sequence one base away is much more abundant. The chain joins TRBV7-6 to TRBJ2-1; 9 bases align to TRBD1. CDR3 size: 16 residues. Germline V lookup: CDR1 SGHVS, CDR2 FNYEAQ. CDR3 bases: TGTGCCTGCAGCTTAGTAGAACAGGGGGCTTACAATGAGCAGTTCTTC. Its translation: CACSLVEQGAYNEQFF.